This T cell receptor (beta chain) was captured by sequencing in a study of T cell changes during pregnancy in multiple sclerosis. The trim removed 6 bases at V and 3 bases at J, leaving 7 bases unmatched. The CDR3 is 15 amino acids. The V gene's germline CDR1 is LNHDA and CDR2 SQIVND (reference sequence). Data came from immunoSEQ multiplex PCR; TCRdb stores just in-frame clones and leaves some out. The sample holds around 100,000 clones, 92% seen once. Here the sequenced sample was peripheral blood, taken after pregnancy. The sequence derives from a female donor with multiple sclerosis, enrolled in a pregnancy study. The gene calls are TRBV19 and TRBJ2-2, with 7 nucleotides matching TRBD1. The CDR3: CASRWGTGDTGELFF. The CDR3 nucleotides are TGTGCCAGTAGATGGGGAACAGGGGACACCGGGGAGCTGTTTTTT.